These 2 T cell receptor beta chains originate from one sample sequenced in a study of spatial heterogeneity in lung cancer. Time point noted: sample taken at primary tumor resection. Sequencing covered unsorted whole RNA taken from tumor, nontumor lung or frozen PBMC. TCRdb re-derived calls from the 5' RACE reads in MiXCR, one entry per CDR3 protein. Found here are more than 75,000 distinct CDR3 sequences, 10% to 15% of them singletons; the top ten hold under 5.5%. The sample was PBMCs, taken at surgery. These receptors were taken from a male donor with early-stage non-small cell lung cancer.

In the case of this clonotype: At one end the junction does not follow the germline gene, possibly because of a read error. The chain employs TRBV19 and TRBJ1-1; 7 bases align to TRBD1. The germline gives CDR1 LNHDA, CDR2 SQIVND (reference sequence). The CDR3 covers 15 residues. Here the CDR3 DNA reads TGTGCCAGAAGTATGCACAGGGGTTTGAGCACTGAAGCTTTCTTT. Translation gives CARSMHRGLSTEAFF. Together with reference TRBV19 and TRBJ1-1, the CDR3 gives the full variable domain: DGGITQSPKYLFRKEGQNVTLSCEQNLNHDAMYWYRQDPGQGLRLIYYSQIVNDFQKGDIAEGYSVSREKKESFPLTVTSAQKNPTAFYLCARSMHRGLSTEAFFGQGTRLTVV.

This clonotype was detected only a few times. The chain has TRBV20-1 and TRBJ2-7, with a tentative D call TRBD1 (6 bases). With 4 bases removed from V and 0 bases from J, the gap between germline ends came to 13 bases. CDR3 length: 14 amino acids. Germline V lookup: CDR1 DFQATT, CDR2 SNEGSKA (reference sequence). The CDR3 spells CSATGAYNSYEQYF. In DNA, the CDR3 is TGCAGTGCTACAGGGGCCTATAACTCCTACGAGCAGTACTTC.